The T cell receptor beta chain under discussion was sequenced for a study of monozygotic twins with cystic fibrosis (dated by TCRdb to 2020 to 2023). Describing the broader study: Barcoded libraries were prepared from approximately 2.9 micrograms of fragmented DNA with roughly 15 PCR cycles. To assess genetic influence on V and J gene usage, the study compared TCR beta repertoires within and across 16 monozygotic twin pairs with cystic fibrosis. Ten female and six male twin pairs, aged about 2.0 to 40 years (median 9.1 years) and mostly children and adolescents, were included in the cohort. Twins were ranked among about 990 cohort participants for weight-for-height and FEVPerc (FEV1 disease centile) on the day of blood sampling. Data for three of the twin pairs had been reported earlier in a different context. The paper's findings and limits, for the study overall: Significantly higher nucleotide-identical clonotype sharing was observed within monozygotic CF twin pairs than between unrelated CF individuals (P = 0.000026, Mann-Whitney). The greatest similarity to the co-twin was observed for V gene usage in 13 of 16 pairs and for J usage in 8 of 16 pairs, which suggested genetic constraints. Only a small cohort was studied, and no association of shared CDR3 numbers with age, concordance or disease severity was found. Simpson clonality was found to be generally low (median approximately 0.01), suggesting a naive-dominated repertoire, although higher clonality was observed in the most severely affected patients.

Concerning this clone: Its binding antigen is unknown. Per-base qualities were not stored, and no clone one base away is much larger.

TCR beta CDR3 regions were amplified by multiplex PCR with the immunoSEQ immune profiling system according to the manufacturer's instructions. An Illumina NextSeq system was used to carry out the sequencing. The authors' pipeline ran thus. The immunoSEQ Analyzer platform handled processing of the sequence data, and clonality was calculated by taking the square root of Simpson's index of productive rearrangements. Similarity in V and J usage was measured by Jensen-Shannon distance, and OLGA was used to compute CDR3 generation probabilities. The immuneACCESS database (August 2020) and VDJdb (December 2020) were searched for shared CDR3 sequences. Drawn from immuneACCESS, this table holds only the in-frame rearrangements with V and J called that TCRdb kept. Clones are partly lost; checked studies trace under half to an unresolved V gene and leave the rest unexplained. That table is the source of V, J and clone size, and D and trimming were worked out from the DNA. The sample has around 30,000 clones on record, around four fifths of them singletons. The top ten constitute 0.88% of the sample.

V and J are trimmed by 5 bases and 6 bases, and the gene matches miss 8 bases of the junction. As encoded in the germline V gene, CDR1 is SGHRS while CDR2 is YFSETQ. Measured from the cysteine to the phenylalanine, the CDR3 is 16 residues long. Of the read, only the CDR3 DNA is kept; its 48 bases are in frame from base 1. The twin pairs came from the European Cystic Fibrosis Twin and Sibling Study Cohort, a cohort that recruited patients from roughly 160 CF clinics across 14 European countries. Zygosity and CFTR genotype were verified in-house, with zygosity tested by multiplex PCR of nine short tandem repeat loci. Peripheral blood was sampled from each twin, with clinical parameters recorded on the day of blood sampling. Genomic DNA was isolated from peripheral blood cells with phenol/chloroform and kept in TE buffer at 4 degrees C.

This sequence uses TRBV5-1 and TRBJ2-3; 14 nucleotides in the junction match TRBD2. The sequenced material came from blood. The clonotype was recovered from a girl between 2 and 10 years old with cystic fibrosis. CDR3 reads: CASSTGTSGRIDTQYF. The base sequence is TGCGCCAGCAGTACCGGGACTAGCGGGAGAATTGATACGCAGTATTTT.